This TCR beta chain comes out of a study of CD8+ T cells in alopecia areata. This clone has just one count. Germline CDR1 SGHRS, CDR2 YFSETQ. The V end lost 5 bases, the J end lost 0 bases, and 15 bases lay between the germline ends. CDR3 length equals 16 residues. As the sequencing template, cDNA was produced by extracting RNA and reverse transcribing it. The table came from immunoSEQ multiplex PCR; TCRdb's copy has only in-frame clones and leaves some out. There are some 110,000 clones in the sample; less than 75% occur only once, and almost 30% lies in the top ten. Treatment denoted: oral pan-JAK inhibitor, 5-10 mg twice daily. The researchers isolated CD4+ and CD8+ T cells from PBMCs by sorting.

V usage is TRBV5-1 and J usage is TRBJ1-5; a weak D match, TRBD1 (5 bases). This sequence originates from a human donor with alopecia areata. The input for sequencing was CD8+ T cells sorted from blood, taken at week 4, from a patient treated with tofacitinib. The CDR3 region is CASRAGDDYSNQPQHF. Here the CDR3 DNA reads TGCGCCAGCAGAGCGGGGGATGACTATAGCAATCAGCCCCAGCATTTT.